This TCR beta chain was sequenced for a study of T-cell memory formation after mild COVID-19 (dated by TCRdb to about 2021). Context from the whole study: TCR sequence clusters from the two donors were found to be largely donor specific. The cohort comprised two young, previously healthy adult volunteers, one female and one male. In a couple of donors, T-cell clones that expanded and contracted after mild COVID-19 were tracked by sequencing TCRalpha and TCRbeta repertoires over time. Results the study describes overall, beyond this receptor: The study covered only a couple of mild cases, and larger cohorts including severe cases with pre-infection samples were considered necessary. From day 15 to 85, contracting clones showed balanced CD4/CD8 phenotypes, whereas a second wave of clones that expanded from day 15 to 37 leaned towards CD4+. Contracting CD4+ clones were located mainly in the CM and EM memory subsets, whereas CD8+ clones were found to be enriched in EMRA. The second-wave clones that peaked on day 37 were not confirmed to be SARS-CoV-2 specific. Some responding clones were found in pre-infection memory, which suggests that pre-existing cross-reactive memory T cells took part in the SARS-CoV-2 response.

From its cysteine to its phenylalanine, the CDR3 spans 15 amino acids. Kept here is only the CDR3 DNA, which spans 45 bases and is read in frame from base 1. Unmatched junction bases come to 2, with V trimmed by 4 bases and J by 0 bases. For CDR1 and CDR2, the germline V gene lists MNHEY and SVGAGI. TCRdb shows the sequencer as Illumina NovaSeq 6000. TCRalpha and TCRbeta cDNA libraries were constructed by 5'RACE with constant-segment primers, with sample barcodes and unique molecular identifiers being introduced. RNA was extracted from every sample with Trizol reagent. Library amplification was performed in two PCR steps, and a second sample barcode and Illumina TruSeq adapters were introduced in the second step. Sequencing of the libraries was done on an Illumina NovaSeq, producing 2 x 150 bp paired-end reads. Per the source publication's procedure: Reads were demultiplexed and collapsed into UMI-guided consensus sequences with migec v1.2.7. Using mixcr v2.1.11, UMI consensuses were aligned to TRA and TRB V and J templates and then assembled into clonotypes. A clonotype was counted as expanded or contracted only if both edgeR and NoisET called the change significant, with noise models trained on biological replicates. For edgeR calls, a false discovery rate-adjusted p below 0.01 and a log2 fold-change threshold of 1 were applied. PCA with hierarchical clustering of max-normalized trajectories of the 1000 most abundant clonotypes was used as exploratory dynamics analysis. Separately sequenced CD4+ and CD8+ repertoires were used to assign a CD4 or CD8 phenotype to each responding clone. The raw public data were reprocessed by TCRdb itself: fastp quality trimming at Q25, MiXCR clonotype calling, in-frame beta chains only. CDR3 protein sequences are deduplicated, and each keeps its most common genes and DNA. TCRdb assigned the V and J calls; the authors' analysis was not used. The sample yields around 180,000 distinct CDR3 sequences; more than 15% were counted once. More than 2% of the sample rests with the top ten.

Ficoll-Paque density gradient centrifugation was the method used to isolate PBMCs. This clonotype was found a few times. Its antigen has not been determined. No clone much larger than this one lies a single base away; base qualities are absent. Sequencing was carried out using PBMCs or a T cell subset sorted from them (not recorded which). This clonotype was obtained from an adult woman who had mild COVID-19 (a few samples of this study predate the infection). The sample titles of this study are shuffled in the database, so cell type and time point are left out; the donor was told from shared clones. The chain is made from TRBV6-5 and TRBJ1-4; TRBD1 aligns with 7 central bases. CDR3 region: CASSSDRSTNEKLFF. The sequence in DNA is TGTGCCAGCAGTTCGGACAGGTCAACTAATGAAAAACTGTTTTTT.